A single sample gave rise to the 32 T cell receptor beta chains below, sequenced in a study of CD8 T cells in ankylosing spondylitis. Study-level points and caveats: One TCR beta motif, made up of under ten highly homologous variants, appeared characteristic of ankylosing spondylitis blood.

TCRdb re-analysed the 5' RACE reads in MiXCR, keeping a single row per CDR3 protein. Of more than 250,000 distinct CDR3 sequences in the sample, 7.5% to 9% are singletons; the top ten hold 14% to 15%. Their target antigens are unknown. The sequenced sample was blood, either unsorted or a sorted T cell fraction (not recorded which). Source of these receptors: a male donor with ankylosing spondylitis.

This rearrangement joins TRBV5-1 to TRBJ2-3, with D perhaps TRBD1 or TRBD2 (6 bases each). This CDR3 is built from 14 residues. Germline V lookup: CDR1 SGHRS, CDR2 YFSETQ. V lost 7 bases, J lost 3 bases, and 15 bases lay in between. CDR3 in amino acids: CASHGGLVTDTQYF. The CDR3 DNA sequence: TGCGCCAGCCATGGGGGGCTAGTAACAGATACGCAGTATTTT. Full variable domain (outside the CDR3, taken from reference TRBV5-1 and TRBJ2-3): KAGVTQTPRYLIKTRGQQVTLSCSPISGHRSVSWYQQTPGQGLQFLFEYFSETQRNKGNFPGRFSGRQFSNSRSEMNVSTLELGDSALYLCASHGGLVTDTQYFGPGTRLTVL.

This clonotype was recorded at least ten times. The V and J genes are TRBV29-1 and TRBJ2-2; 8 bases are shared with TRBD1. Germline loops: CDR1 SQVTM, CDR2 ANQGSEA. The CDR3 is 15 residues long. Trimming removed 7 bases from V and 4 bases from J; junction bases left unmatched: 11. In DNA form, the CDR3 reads TGCAGCGGCCCGAGACAGGGGTTAGGCACCGGGGAGCTGTTTTTT. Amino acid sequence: CSGPRQGLGTGELFF.

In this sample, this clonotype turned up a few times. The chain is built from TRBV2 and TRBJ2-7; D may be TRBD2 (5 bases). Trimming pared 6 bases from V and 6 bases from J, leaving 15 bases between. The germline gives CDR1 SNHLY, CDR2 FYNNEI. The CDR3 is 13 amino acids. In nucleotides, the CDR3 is TGTGCCAGCAGGATCACTAGAGCTGGCGAGCAGTACTTC. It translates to CASRITRAGEQYF.

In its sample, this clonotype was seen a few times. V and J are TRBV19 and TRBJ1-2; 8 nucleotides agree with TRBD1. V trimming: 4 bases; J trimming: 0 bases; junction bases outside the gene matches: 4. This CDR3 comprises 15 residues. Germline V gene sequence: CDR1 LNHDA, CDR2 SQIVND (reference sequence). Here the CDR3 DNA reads TGTGCCAGTAGTACCAGGACAGGGACTAACTATGGCTACACCTTC. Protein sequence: CASSTRTGTNYGYTF.

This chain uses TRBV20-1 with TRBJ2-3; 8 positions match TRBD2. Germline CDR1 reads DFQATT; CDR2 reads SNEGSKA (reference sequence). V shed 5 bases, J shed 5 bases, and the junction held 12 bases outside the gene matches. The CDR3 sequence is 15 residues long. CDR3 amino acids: CSAGEREMWGDTQYF. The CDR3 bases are TGCAGTGCTGGCGAGCGGGAGATGTGGGGAGATACGCAGTATTTT.

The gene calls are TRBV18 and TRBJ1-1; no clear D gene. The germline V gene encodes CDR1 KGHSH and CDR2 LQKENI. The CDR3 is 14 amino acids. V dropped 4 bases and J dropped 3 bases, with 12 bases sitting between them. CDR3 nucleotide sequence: TGTGCCAGCTCACAAAACGTAAGGGACACTGAAGCTTTCTTT. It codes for CASSQNVRDTEAFF. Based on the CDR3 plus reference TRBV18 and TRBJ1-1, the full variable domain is NAGVMQNPRHLVRRRGQEARLRCSPMKGHSHVYWYRQLPEEGLKFMVYLQKENIIDESGMPKERFSAEFPKEGPSILRIQQVVRGDSAAYFCASSQNVRDTEAFFGQGTRLTVV.

The DNA of the CDR3 is TGTGCCAGCAGCTTGGGTCAAGCAGATACGCAGTATTTT. Residues: CASSLGQADTQYF. The rearrangement links TRBV5-6 to TRBJ2-3; D remains unclear. The CDR3 has 13 residues. Germline V CDR1 and CDR2: SGHDT, YYEEEE. V lost 0 bases, J lost 4 bases, and 6 bases lay in between. Drawing the rest from reference TRBV5-6 and TRBJ2-3, the complete variable domain is DAGVTQSPTHLIKTRGQQVTLRCSPKSGHDTVSWYQQALGQGPQFIFQYYEEEERQRGNFPDRFSGHQFPNYSSELNVNALLLGDSALYLCASSLGQADTQYFGPGTRLTVL.

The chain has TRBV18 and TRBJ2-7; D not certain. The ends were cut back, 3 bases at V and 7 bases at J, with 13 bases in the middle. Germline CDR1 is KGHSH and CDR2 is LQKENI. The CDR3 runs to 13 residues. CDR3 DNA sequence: TGTGCCAGCTCACCGACGCCGCAGTCAGAGCAGTACTTC. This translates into CASSPTPQSEQYF.

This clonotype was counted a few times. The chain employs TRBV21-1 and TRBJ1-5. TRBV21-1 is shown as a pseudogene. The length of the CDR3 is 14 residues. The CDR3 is CASSKTSVVRPQHF. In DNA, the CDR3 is TGTGCCAGCAGCAAAACATCGGTCGTCCGGCCCCAGCATTTT.

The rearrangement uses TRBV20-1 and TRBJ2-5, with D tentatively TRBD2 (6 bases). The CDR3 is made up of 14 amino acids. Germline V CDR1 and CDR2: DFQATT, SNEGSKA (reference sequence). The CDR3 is CSAAGGSEKETQYF. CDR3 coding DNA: TGCAGCGCGGCCGGGGGAAGCGAAAAAGAGACCCAGTACTTC.

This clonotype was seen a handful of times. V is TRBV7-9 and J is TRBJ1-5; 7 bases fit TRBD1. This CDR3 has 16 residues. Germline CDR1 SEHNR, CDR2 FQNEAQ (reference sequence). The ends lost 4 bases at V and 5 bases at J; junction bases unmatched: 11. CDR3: CASSWGTDLDDQPQHF. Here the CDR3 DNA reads TGTGCCAGCAGCTGGGGGACAGATCTAGACGATCAGCCCCAGCATTTT.

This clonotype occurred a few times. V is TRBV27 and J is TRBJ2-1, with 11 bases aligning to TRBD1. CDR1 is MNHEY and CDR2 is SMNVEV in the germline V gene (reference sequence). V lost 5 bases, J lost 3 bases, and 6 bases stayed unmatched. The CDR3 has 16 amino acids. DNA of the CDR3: TGTGCCAGCAGTCCCCGGACAGGGGGCGACTACAATGAGCAGTTCTTC. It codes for CASSPRTGGDYNEQFF.

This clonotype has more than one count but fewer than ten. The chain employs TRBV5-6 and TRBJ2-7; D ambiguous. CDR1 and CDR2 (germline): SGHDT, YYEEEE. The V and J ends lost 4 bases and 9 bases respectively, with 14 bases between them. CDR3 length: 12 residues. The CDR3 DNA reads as TGTGCCAGCAGCGCTATGGGCGGTGGGCAGTACTTC. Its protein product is CASSAMGGGQYF. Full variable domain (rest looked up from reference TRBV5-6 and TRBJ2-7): DAGVTQSPTHLIKTRGQQVTLRCSPKSGHDTVSWYQQALGQGPQFIFQYYEEEERQRGNFPDRFSGHQFPNYSSELNVNALLLGDSALYLCASSAMGGGQYFGPGTRLTVT.

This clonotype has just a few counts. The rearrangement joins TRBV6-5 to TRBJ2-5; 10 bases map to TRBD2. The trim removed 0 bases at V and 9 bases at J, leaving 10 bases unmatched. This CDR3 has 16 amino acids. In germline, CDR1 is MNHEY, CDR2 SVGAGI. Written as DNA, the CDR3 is TGTGCCAGCAGTTACTCCGGGACTAGCGTAGCGGCGGCCCAGTACTTC. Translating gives CASSYSGTSVAAAQYF.

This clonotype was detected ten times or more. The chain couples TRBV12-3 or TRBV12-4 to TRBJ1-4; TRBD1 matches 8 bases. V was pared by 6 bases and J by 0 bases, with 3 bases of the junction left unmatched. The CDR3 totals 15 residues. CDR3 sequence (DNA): TGTGCCAGCAGCAAACAGGGGGCAACTAATGAAAAACTGTTTTTT. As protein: CASSKQGATNEKLFF.

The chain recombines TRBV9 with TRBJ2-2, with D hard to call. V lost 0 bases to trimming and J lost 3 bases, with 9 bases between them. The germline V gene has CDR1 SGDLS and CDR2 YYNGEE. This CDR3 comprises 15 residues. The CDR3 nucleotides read TGTGCCAGCAGCGTAGATATCGGTTACACCGGGGAGCTGTTTTTT. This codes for CASSVDIGYTGELFF.

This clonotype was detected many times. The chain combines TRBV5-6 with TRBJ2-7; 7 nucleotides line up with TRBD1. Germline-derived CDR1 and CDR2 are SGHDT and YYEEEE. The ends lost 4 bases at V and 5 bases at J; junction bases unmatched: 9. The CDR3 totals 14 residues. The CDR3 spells CASSLFDRDDEQYF. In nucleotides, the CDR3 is TGTGCCAGCAGCCTATTCGACAGGGACGACGAGCAGTACTTC.

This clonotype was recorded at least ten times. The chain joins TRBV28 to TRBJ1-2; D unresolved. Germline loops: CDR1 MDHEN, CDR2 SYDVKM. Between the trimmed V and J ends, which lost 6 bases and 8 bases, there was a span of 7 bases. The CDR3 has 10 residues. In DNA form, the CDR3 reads TGTGCCAGCAGGCGCGGAGGCTACACCTTC. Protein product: CASRRGGYTF.

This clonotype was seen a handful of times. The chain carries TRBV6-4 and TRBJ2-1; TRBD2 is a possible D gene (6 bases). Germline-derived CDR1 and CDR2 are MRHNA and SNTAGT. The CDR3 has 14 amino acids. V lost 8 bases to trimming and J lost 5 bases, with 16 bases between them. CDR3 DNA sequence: TGTGCCAGCCATTCCGGGAGAAGAAACAATGAGCAGTTCTTC. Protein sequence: CASHSGRRNNEQFF.

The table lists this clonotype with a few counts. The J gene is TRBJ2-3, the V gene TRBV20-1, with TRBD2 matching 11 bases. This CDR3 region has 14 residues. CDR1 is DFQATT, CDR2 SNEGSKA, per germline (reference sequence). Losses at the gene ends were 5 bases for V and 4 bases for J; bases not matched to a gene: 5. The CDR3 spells CSAPGTSGADTQYF. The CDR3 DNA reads TGCAGTGCTCCCGGGACTAGCGGTGCAGATACGCAGTATTTT.

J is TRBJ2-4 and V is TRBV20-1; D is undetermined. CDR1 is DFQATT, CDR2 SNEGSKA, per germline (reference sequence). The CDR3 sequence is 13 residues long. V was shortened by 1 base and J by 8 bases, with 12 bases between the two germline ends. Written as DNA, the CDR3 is TGCAGTGCTAGAGTGCATATCGAGGACATTCAGTACTTC. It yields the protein CSARVHIEDIQYF.

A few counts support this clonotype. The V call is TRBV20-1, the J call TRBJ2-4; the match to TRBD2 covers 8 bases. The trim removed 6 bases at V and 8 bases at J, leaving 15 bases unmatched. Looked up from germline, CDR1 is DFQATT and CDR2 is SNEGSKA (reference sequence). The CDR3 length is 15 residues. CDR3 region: CSAPTPSGGDHIQYF. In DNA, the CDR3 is TGCAGTGCCCCAACCCCGTCCGGGGGGGACCACATTCAGTACTTC.

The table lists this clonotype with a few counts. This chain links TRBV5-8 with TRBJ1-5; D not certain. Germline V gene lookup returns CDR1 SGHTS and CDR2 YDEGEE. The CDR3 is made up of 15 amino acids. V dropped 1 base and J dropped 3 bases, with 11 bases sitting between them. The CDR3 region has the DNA TGTGCCAGCAGCTTGCTGGGGTTGTACAATCAGCCCCAGCATTTT. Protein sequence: CASSLLGLYNQPQHF.

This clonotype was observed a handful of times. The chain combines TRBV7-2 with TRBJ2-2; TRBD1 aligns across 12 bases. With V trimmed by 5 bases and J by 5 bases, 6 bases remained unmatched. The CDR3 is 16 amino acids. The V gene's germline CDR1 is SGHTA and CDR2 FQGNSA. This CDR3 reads CASSEGQGAATGELFF. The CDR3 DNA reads TGTGCCAGCAGCGAGGGACAGGGGGCGGCGACCGGGGAGCTGTTTTTT.

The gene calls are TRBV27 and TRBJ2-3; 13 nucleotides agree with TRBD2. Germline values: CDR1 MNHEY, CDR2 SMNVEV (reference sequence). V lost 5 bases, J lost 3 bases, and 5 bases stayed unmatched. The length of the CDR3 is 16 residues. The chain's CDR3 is CASSQGLAGETDTQYF. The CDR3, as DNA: TGTGCCAGCAGTCAAGGACTAGCGGGAGAGACAGATACGCAGTATTTT.

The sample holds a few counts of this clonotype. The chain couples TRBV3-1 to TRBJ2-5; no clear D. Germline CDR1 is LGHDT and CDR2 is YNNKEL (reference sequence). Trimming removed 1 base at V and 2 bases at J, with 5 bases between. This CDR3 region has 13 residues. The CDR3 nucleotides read TGTGCCAGCAGCCAAGGGTGGCAAGAGACCCAGTACTTC. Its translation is CASSQGWQETQYF.

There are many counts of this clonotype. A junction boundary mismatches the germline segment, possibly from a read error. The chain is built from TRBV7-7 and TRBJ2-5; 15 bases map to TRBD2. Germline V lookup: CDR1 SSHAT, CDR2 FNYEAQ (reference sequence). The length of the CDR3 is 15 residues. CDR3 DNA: TGCGCCAGCAGCGCGGGACTAGCGGGAGGAGAGACCCAGTACTTC. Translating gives CASSAGLAGGETQYF.

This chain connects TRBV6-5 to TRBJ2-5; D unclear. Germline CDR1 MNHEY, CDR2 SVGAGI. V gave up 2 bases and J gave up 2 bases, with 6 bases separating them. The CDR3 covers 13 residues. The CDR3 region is CASSYRSQETQYF. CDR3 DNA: TGTGCCAGCAGTTACCGCTCACAAGAGACCCAGTACTTC.

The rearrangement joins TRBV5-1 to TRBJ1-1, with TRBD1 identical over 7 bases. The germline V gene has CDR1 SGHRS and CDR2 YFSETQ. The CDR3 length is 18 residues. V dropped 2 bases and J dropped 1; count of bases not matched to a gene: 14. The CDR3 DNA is TGCGCCAGCAGCTTTTCACGCCTAATACAGGGGTCGAACACTGAAGCTTTCTTT. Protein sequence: CASSFSRLIQGSNTEAFF.

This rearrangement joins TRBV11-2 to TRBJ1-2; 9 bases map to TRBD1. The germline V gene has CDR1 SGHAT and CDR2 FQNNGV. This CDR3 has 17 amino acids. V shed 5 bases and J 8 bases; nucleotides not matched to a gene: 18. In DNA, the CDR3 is TGTGCCAGCAGCCTATCACAGGGGGCGATTGGAATCGGCGGCTACACCTTC. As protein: CASSLSQGAIGIGGYTF.

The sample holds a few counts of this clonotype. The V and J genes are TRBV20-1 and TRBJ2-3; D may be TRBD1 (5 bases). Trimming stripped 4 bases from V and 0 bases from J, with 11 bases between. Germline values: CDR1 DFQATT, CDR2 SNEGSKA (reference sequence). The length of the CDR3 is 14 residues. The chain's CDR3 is CSATRVTSTDTQYF. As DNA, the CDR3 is TGCAGTGCTACCAGGGTTACTAGCACAGATACGCAGTATTTT.

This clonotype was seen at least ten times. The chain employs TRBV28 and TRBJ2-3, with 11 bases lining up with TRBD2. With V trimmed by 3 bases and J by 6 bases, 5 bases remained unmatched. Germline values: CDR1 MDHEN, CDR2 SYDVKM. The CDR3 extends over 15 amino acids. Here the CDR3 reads CASSFYTSGSDTQYF. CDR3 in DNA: TGTGCCAGCAGTTTTTACACTAGCGGGAGTGATACGCAGTATTTT.